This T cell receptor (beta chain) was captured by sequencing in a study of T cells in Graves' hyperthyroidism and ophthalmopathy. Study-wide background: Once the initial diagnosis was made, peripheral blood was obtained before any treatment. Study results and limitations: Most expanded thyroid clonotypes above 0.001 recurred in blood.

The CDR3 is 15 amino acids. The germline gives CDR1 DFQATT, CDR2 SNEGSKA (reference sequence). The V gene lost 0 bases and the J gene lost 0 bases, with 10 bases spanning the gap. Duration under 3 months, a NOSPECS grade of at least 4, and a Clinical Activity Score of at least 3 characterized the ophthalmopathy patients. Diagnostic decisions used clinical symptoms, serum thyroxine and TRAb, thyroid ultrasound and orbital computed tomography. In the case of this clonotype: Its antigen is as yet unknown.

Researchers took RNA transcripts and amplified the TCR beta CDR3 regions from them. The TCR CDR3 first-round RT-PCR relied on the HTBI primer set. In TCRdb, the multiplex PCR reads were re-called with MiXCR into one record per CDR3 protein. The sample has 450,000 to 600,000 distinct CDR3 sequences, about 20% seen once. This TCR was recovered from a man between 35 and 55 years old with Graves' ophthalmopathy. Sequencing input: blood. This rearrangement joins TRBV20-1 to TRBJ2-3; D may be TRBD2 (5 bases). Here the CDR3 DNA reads TGCAGTGCTAGAGATCGGCGGGTGAGCACAGATACGCAGTATTTT. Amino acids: CSARDRRVSTDTQYF.